This is a list of T cell receptor beta chains from one sample in a study of a mutant IDH1 vaccine in newly diagnosed glioma. Generated by immunoSEQ multiplex PCR, the TCRdb table keeps only in-frame clones and is missing some. In the table there are 50,000 or so clones, approximately 79% of which are singletons. What these receptors recognize is not known. This sample comprised PBMCs, obtained from a glioma patient whose treatment included an IDH1 peptide vaccine. The source is a woman aged 45 to 65 with glioma. The CDR3 runs from the conserved cysteine through the conserved F or W. The D gene is left open where the match is weak. The size of a clone is reported for some rows only, either as once, few or many, or as a class for expanded clones.

NA,TRBV11-3,TRBD1,TRBJ1-4,TGTGCCAGCAGCACGGGGACAGGACGAGGTGAAAAACTGTTTTTT,CASSTGTGRGEKLFF
NA,TRBV10-1,NA,TRBJ1-1,TGCGCCAGCAGTGAGGCCGTTAGGAACAGGCGGAACACTGAAGCTTTCTTT,CASSEAVRNRRNTEAFF
NA,TRBV5-1,NA,TRBJ2-1,TGCGCCAGTCTACCCGGGCAGACTCTAAGGGCCCACTACAATGAGCAGTTCTTC,CASLPGQTLRAHYNEQFF
NA,TRBV18,TRBD1,TRBJ1-1,TGTGCCAGCTCACAACAGGGGGCGCCCACTGAAGCTTTCTTT,CASSQQGAPTEAFF
NA,TRBV19,NA,TRBJ1-1,TGTGCCAGTACCCTAAGGGTCAACACTGAAGCTTTCTTT,CASTLRVNTEAFF
NA,TRBV5-4,NA,TRBJ1-2,TGTGCCAGCAGCCTGCCTCAGGGACCCAGTCGGGGTGGCTACACCTTC,CASSLPQGPSRGGYTF
NA,TRBV5-4,NA,TRBJ2-5,TGTGCCAGCAGCTTAAGCCGGGACCAAGAGACCCAGTACTTC,CASSLSRDQETQYF
few,TRBV19,NA,TRBJ1-5,TGTGCCAGTAGGGCTCTGGGGCAGCCCCAGCATTTT,CASRALGQPQHF
NA,TRBV5-1,TRBD1,TRBJ2-2,TGCGCCAGTCTACTCGGACAGGGAAGCACCGGGGAGCTGTTTTTT,CASLLGQGSTGELFF
NA,TRBV2,TRBD2,TRBJ2-5,TGTGCCAGCAGGAAGACTAGCAATGGAGAGACCCAGTACTTC,CASRKTSNGETQYF
NA,TRBV7-3,NA,TRBJ2-1,TGTGCCAGCAGCGCCCACCAGACAGGCTACAATGAGCAGTTCTTC,CASSAHQTGYNEQFF
NA,TRBV4-3,TRBD1,TRBJ1-2,TGCGCCAGCAGCCAAGGGTCAGGGGGCAACAACTATGGCTACACCTTC,CASSQGSGGNNYGYTF
NA,TRBV27,NA,TRBJ1-5,TGTGCCAGCAGTTTTACGGGGGGGAACAATCAGCCCCAGCATTTT,CASSFTGGNNQPQHF
few,TRBV5-1,TRBD1,TRBJ2-1,TGCGCCAGCAGCTTGGATGCCAATTGGGACAGCCTGGACAATGAGCAGTTCTTC,CASSLDANWDSLDNEQFF